This T cell receptor beta chain was identified during a study of T cell responses to AZD1222 COVID-19 vaccine. Study overall: Both about-4-week and about-12-week second-dose recipients were combined. Study conclusions and caveats: Following two doses of AZD1222, Spike-specific TCR breadth and depth rose. CD4 TCRs covered the whole spike, strongest at regions 160-218 and 743-854.

Points on this clone: The antigen remains undetermined.

The germline CDR1 and CDR2 sequences are LNHDA and SQIVND (reference sequence). Trimming left V 7 bases short and J 6 bases short, with 18 bases between. There are 14 residues in the CDR3. The data were produced by immunoSEQ multiplex PCR, yet TCRdb's version contains in-frame clones alone and is incomplete. The profile shows 86,000 or so clones, roughly nine tenths of them singletons. The chain links TRBV19 to TRBJ1-1, with a possible D match to TRBD1 (6 bases). This clonotype originated in an adult in good health. Sequences were derived from peripheral blood, sampled on day 0 of AZD1222 vaccination. This CDR3 is CASNHQGIGAEAFF. The CDR3 nucleotides read TGTGCCAGTAACCACCAGGGGATCGGCGCTGAAGCTTTCTTT. Full variable domain (remainder filled in from reference TRBV19 and TRBJ1-1): DGGITQSPKYLFRKEGQNVTLSCEQNLNHDAMYWYRQDPGQGLRLIYYSQIVNDFQKGDIAEGYSVSREKKESFPLTVTSAQKNPTAFYLCASNHQGIGAEAFFGQGTRLTVV.